The 17 T cell receptor beta chains listed next were all sequenced from one sample in a study of human T cells and chemical hapten exposure. Sample time point: patch test 3, about 24 weeks after DPC sensitization. Treatment specified: therapeutic diphenylcyclopropenone sensitization with weekly scalp DPC. Each CDR3 protein is one row after TCRdb ran MiXCR on the RACE reads. Of about 200,000 distinct CDR3 sequences detected, around 23% appear once; the ten largest clones hold approximately 2.3%. The material sequenced was whole blood, taken in connection with sensitization to the hapten diphenylcyclopropenone (DPC). These receptors all stem from a woman in her forties with alopecia areata. Some clones in this sample may be carry-over from other donors' samples.

This clonotype was recorded at least ten times. The chain carries TRBV11-2 and TRBJ2-5; D possibly corresponds to TRBD1 (5 bases). Trimming removed 1 base from V and 1 base from J, with 19 bases in between. Per germline, CDR1 SGHAT and CDR2 FQNNGV. This CDR3 is built from 18 residues. The CDR3 region is CASSLVTYRRAIQETQYF. CDR3 coding DNA: TGTGCCAGCAGCTTAGTAACATACAGGAGAGCTATCCAAGAGACCCAGTACTTC.

The chain has TRBV5-1 and TRBJ2-3; TRBD1 agrees at 10 bases. Germline loops: CDR1 SGHRS, CDR2 YFSETQ. The V gene end was trimmed by 4 bases and the J gene end by 2 bases; junction bases not matched to a gene: 4. This CDR3 comprises 15 residues. The CDR3 is CASSRDRGDTDTQYF. CDR3 nucleotide sequence: TGCGCCAGCAGCCGGGACAGGGGAGACACAGATACGCAGTATTTT.

The chain carries TRBV20-1 and TRBJ1-2; TRBD1 agrees at 8 bases. Germline CDR1 DFQATT, CDR2 SNEGSKA (reference sequence). This CDR3 comprises 14 residues. V trimming: 6 bases; J trimming: 1 base; junction bases outside the gene matches: 7. This CDR3 reads CSAAGQGDNYGYTF. CDR3 DNA: TGCAGTGCCGCCGGACAGGGTGATAACTATGGCTACACCTTC.

This clonotype was seen a few times. J is TRBJ1-1 and V is TRBV29-1; D is possibly TRBD1 (5 bases). Germline V CDR1 and CDR2: SQVTM, ANQGSEA. The CDR3 consists of 11 residues. V was pared by 3 bases and J by 6 bases, with 8 bases between. The chain's CDR3 is CSVERGPEAFF. The CDR3 DNA reads as TGCAGCGTTGAGAGGGGTCCTGAAGCTTTCTTT.

This clonotype was picked up a small number of times. The V gene is TRBV4-1, the J gene TRBJ2-5; D possibly uses TRBD1 or TRBD2 (5 bases each). V was pared by 4 bases and J by 2 bases, with 17 bases between. Germline-derived CDR1 and CDR2 are MGHRA and YSYEKL. CDR3 length: 16 amino acids. DNA for the CDR3: TGCGCCAGCAGCCCCTTCGCGTGGGGGTCTCAAGAGACCCAGTACTTC. Translated, it gives CASSPFAWGSQETQYF.

V is TRBV6-5 and J is TRBJ2-5; 11 bases are shared with TRBD2. This CDR3 region has 15 residues. The V gene's germline CDR1 is MNHEY and CDR2 SVGAGI. Unmatched junction bases numbered 3, after V lost 2 bases and J lost 4 bases. The CDR3 here is CASSYLTSGRETQYF. The DNA of the CDR3 is TGTGCCAGCAGTTACCTCACTAGCGGGAGAGAGACCCAGTACTTC.

This clonotype was found a few times. CDR3 amino acids: CASSLDQGVSYEQYF. As DNA, the CDR3 is TGTGCCAGCAGCCTAGATCAGGGAGTCTCCTACGAGCAGTACTTC. The chain employs TRBV5-4 and TRBJ2-7; possibly TRBD1 or TRBD2 for D (5 bases each). The CDR3 totals 15 residues. V was clipped by 4 bases and J by 0 bases, with 14 bases between them. Germline V CDR1 and CDR2: SGHNT, YYREEE (reference sequence).

This chain uses TRBV12-3 or TRBV12-4 with TRBJ2-5, with D tentatively TRBD1 (6 bases). The CDR3 spans 14 residues. V was cut by 10 bases and J by 2 bases, with 17 bases left in between. CDR3 sequence (DNA): TGTGCCACCACGATCGGACAGAAACAAGAGACCCAGTACTTC. This translates into CATTIGQKQETQYF.

A few counts support this clonotype. This chain joins TRBV29-1 and TRBJ2-3, with 10 bases fitting TRBD2. Germline loops: CDR1 SQVTM, CDR2 ANQGSEA. The CDR3 is 19 residues long. V shed 2 bases and J 2 bases; nucleotides not matched to a gene: 16. CDR3 protein: CSVETNPGLAGVPTDTQYF. For the CDR3, the DNA is TGCAGCGTTGAAACGAACCCCGGCCTAGCGGGAGTTCCCACAGATACGCAGTATTTT.

The V call is TRBV7-2, the J call TRBJ1-5, with D possibly being TRBD1 (6 bases). This CDR3 contains 15 residues. Germline V gene lookup returns CDR1 SGHTA and CDR2 FQGNSA. Trimming removed 1 base from V and 12 bases from J, with 19 bases in between. CDR3 bases: TGTGCCAGCAGCTTAGGAGGGGGGCTCGGTGCGTACCAGCATTTT. Protein sequence: CASSLGGGLGAYQHF.

V and J are TRBV9 and TRBJ2-5; D gene uncertain. Germline-derived CDR1 and CDR2 are SGDLS and YYNGEE. The germline V and J ends were trimmed by 0 bases and 2 bases, with 2 bases remaining between them. The CDR3 is 12 residues long. The CDR3 is CASSVEQETQYF. In DNA, the CDR3 is TGTGCCAGCAGCGTAGAGCAAGAGACCCAGTACTTC.

This clonotype was seen only a few times. The V gene is TRBV27, the J gene TRBJ2-7; 8 bases match TRBD2. The germline CDR1 and CDR2 sequences are MNHEY and SMNVEV (reference sequence). The CDR3 runs to 13 residues. With V trimmed by 5 bases and J by 6 bases, 6 bases remained unmatched. CDR3 DNA sequence: TGTGCCAGCAGTCTGTTCGCGGGAGGCGAGCAGTACTTC. This translates into CASSLFAGGEQYF.

The sample holds many counts of this clonotype. The CDR3 reads CASSSAGTGDYEQYF. The CDR3 DNA follows: TGTGCCAGCAGTTCAGCCGGGACAGGGGACTACGAGCAGTACTTC. The chain combines TRBV6-2 or TRBV6-3 with TRBJ2-7, with 10 positions matching TRBD1. V shed 4 bases, J shed 3 bases, and the junction held 6 bases outside the gene matches. CDR1 is MNHEY, CDR2 SVGEGT, per germline. This CDR3 has 15 amino acids.

This clonotype was seen a few times. The J gene is TRBJ1-6, the V gene TRBV11-2; TRBD1 is a possible D gene (6 bases). The germline V gene has CDR1 SGHAT and CDR2 FQNNGV. V was cut by 2 bases and J by 5 bases, with 10 bases left in between. The CDR3 runs to 15 residues. The DNA of the CDR3 is TGTGCCAGCAGCTTAATGCAGGGGAATAATTCACCCCTCCACTTT. It encodes CASSLMQGNNSPLHF.

This clonotype turned up a few times. CDR3 sequence reads: CSAKDLGLASLETQYF. In DNA form, the CDR3 reads TGCAGTGCTAAGGACCTGGGACTAGCTTCATTGGAGACCCAGTACTTC. V gene TRBV20-1 combines with J gene TRBJ2-5, with 9 bases identical to TRBD2. The germline gives CDR1 DFQATT, CDR2 SNEGSKA (reference sequence). The junction had 14 bases not matched to a gene; V was cut back by 4 bases and J by 5 bases. The CDR3 covers 16 residues.

The chain carries TRBV5-1 and TRBJ2-7, with D possibly matching TRBD2 (6 bases). Trimming took 4 bases from V and 3 from J, leaving 14 bases between them. The CDR3 is 14 residues long. Per germline, CDR1 SGHRS and CDR2 YFSETQ. CDR3 sequence reads: CASSRGPSDYEQYF. CDR3 DNA sequence: TGCGCCAGCAGCCGGGGCCCTAGCGACTACGAGCAGTACTTC.

This clonotype was seen only once. This chain joins TRBV10-3 and TRBJ2-1, with 9 bases aligning to TRBD2. CDR3 length equals 17 residues. Per the germline V gene, CDR1 is ENHRY and CDR2 is SYGVKD. V was pared by 2 bases and J by 5 bases, with 10 bases of the junction left unmatched. Written as DNA, the CDR3 is TGTGCCATCAGTGAGCTTGCGGGAGGGTTATATAACAATGAGCAGTTCTTC. It translates to CAISELAGGLYNNEQFF.